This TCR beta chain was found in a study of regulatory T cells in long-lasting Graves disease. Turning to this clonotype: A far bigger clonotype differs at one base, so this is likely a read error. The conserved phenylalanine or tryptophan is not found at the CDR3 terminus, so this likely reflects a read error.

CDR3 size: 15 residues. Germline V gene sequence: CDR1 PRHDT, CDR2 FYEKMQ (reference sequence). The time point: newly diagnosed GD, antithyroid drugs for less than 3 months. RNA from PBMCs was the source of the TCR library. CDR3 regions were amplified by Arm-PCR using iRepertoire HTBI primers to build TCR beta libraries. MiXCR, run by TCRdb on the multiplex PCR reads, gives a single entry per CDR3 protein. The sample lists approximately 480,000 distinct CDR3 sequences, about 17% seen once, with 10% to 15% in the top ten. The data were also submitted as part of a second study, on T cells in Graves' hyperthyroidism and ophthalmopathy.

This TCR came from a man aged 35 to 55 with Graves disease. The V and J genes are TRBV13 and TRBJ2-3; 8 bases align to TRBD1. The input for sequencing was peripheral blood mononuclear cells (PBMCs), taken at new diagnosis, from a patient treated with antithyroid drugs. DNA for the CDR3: TGCGCCAGCAGCACGGGACAGGATCGCACAGATACGCAGTATCTT. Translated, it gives CASSTGQDRTDTQYL.